This T cell receptor (beta chain) was sequenced in a study of T cells in Graves' hyperthyroidism and ophthalmopathy. Turning to the study itself: Specimen type is peripheral blood, collected at initial diagnosis prior to any treatment.

This clonotype was detected a few times. The antigen remains undetermined. Diagnoses were made from clinical symptoms, serum measures (thyroxine and TRAb), thyroid ultrasound and orbital computed tomography. PBMCs were derived from more than 8 ml fresh peripheral blood. Findings and limits, study-wide: The authors' 13 V-J model separated ophthalmopathy from stable hyperthyroidism.

The CDR3 regions of TCR beta were amplified from RNA transcripts. First-round RT-PCR of the TCR CDR3 relied on the HTBI primer set. TCRdb independently ran MiXCR on the multiplex PCR reads; one entry per CDR3 protein. The data contain approximately 690,000 distinct CDR3 sequences, under 25% of them singletons. Germline CDR1 reads SGHAT; CDR2 reads FQNNGV. The CDR3 has 15 residues. V was clipped by 1 base and J by 2 bases, with 11 bases between them. Sequencing was done on a sample of blood. The chain has TRBV11-2 and TRBJ2-5, with D perhaps TRBD2 (5 bases). This clonotype was sampled from a young man with Graves' ophthalmopathy. The CDR3 nucleotides read TGTGCCAGCAGCTTAGGCTCTCGGGGACAAGAGACCCAGTACTTC. Protein: CASSLGSRGQETQYF.